This T cell receptor (beta chain) comes out of a study of blood T cells in healthy people across ages. This clonotype has a handful of counts. CDR3 length: 14 residues. Germline V CDR1 and CDR2: MNHEY, SVGAGI. V was shortened by 4 bases and J by 1 base, with 7 bases between the two germline ends. With a J-beta primer mix and a sample-barcoded 5' primer, a second PCR ran roughly 7 to 11 cycles. One entry per CDR3 protein results from TCRdb running MiXCR on the 5' RACE reads. The sample includes 1.5 million to 2 million distinct CDR3 sequences, 28% of them seen just once. The chain has TRBV6-5 and TRBJ2-2; tentatively, D is TRBD2 (5 bases). The sequenced material came from blood. This TCR was recovered from a woman aged 30 to 39 in good health. CDR3 bases: TGTGCCAGCAGTTCCGGGGAGAACACCGGGGAGCTGTTTTTT. This gives the protein CASSSGENTGELFF.